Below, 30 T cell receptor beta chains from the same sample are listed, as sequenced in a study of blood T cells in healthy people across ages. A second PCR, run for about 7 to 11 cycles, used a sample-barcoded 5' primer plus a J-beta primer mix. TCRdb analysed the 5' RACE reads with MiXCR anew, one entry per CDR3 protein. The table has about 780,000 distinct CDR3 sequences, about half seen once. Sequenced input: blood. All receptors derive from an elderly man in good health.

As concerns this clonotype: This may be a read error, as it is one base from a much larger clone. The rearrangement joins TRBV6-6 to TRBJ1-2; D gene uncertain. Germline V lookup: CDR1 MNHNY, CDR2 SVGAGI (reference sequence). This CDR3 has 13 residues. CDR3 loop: CASRNDGNYSYTF. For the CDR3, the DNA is TGTGCCAGCAGAAATGACGGGAACTATAGCTACACCTTC.

DNA of the CDR3: TGCAGTGCTTTAGCGGGGACTACTATTAATGAGCAGTTCTTC. Residues: CSALAGTTINEQFF. This chain connects TRBV20-1 to TRBJ2-1; TRBD2 matches at 8 bases. The CDR3 has 14 amino acids. With 5 bases clipped from V and 7 bases from J, the junction kept 10 bases outside the gene matches. Germline CDR1 and CDR2: DFQATT and SNEGSKA (reference sequence).

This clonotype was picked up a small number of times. CDR3 in DNA: TGTGCCAGCAGTGAATGGGGTCAGCCCCAGCATTTT. Its translation is CASSEWGQPQHF. This rearrangement joins TRBV25-1 to TRBJ1-5; D gene uncertain. Trimming shortened V by 1 base and J by 6 bases, and 4 bases separated the two germline ends. The CDR3 is made up of 12 amino acids. In germline, CDR1 is MGHDK, CDR2 SYGVNS.

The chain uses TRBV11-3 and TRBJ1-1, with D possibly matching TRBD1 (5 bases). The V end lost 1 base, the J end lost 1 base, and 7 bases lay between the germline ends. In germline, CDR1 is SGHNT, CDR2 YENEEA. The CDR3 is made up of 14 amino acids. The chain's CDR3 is CASSLGDPNTEAFF. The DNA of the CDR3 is TGTGCCAGCAGCTTAGGGGACCCGAACACTGAAGCTTTCTTT.

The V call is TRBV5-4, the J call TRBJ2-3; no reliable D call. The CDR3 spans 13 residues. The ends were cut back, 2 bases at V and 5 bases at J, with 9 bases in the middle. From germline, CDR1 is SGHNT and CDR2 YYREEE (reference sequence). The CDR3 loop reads CASSFTARDTQYF. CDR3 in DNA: TGTGCCAGCAGCTTCACGGCCAGAGATACGCAGTATTTT.

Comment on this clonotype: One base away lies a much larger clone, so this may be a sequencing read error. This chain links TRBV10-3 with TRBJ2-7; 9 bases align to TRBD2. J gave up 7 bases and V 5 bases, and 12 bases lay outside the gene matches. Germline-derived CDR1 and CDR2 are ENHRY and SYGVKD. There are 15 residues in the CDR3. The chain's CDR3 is CAISLAGVAYNEQYF. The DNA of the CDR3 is TGTGCCATCAGTTTAGCGGGAGTTGCCTACAATGAGCAGTACTTC.

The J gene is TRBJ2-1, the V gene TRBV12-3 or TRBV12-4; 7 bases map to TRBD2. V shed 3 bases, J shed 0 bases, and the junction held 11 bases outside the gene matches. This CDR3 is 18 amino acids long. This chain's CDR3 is CASSFISGGRGSYNEQFF. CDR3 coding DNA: TGTGCCAGCAGTTTCATTTCTGGCGGGAGAGGCTCCTACAATGAGCAGTTCTTC.

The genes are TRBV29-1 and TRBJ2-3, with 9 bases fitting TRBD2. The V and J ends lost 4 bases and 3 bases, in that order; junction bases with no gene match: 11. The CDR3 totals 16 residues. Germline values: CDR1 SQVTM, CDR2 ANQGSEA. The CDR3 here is CSVAQLGAGGTDTQYF. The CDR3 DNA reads TGCAGCGTTGCCCAGCTGGGTGCGGGAGGGACAGATACGCAGTATTTT.

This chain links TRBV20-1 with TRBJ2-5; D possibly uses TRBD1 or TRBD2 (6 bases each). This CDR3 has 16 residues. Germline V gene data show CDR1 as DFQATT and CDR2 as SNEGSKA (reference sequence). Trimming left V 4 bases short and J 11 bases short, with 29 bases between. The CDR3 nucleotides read TGCAGTGCTAAAGGGGGGTGGCGGCAAGGATACAATGAGCAGTACTTC. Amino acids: CSAKGGWRQGYNEQYF.

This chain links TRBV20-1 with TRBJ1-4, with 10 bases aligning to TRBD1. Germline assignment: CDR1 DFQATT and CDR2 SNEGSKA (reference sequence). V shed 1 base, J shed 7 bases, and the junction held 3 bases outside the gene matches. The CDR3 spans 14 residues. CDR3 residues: CSARAGTGVEKLFF. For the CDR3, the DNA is TGCAGTGCTAGAGCCGGGACAGGGGTTGAAAAACTGTTTTTT.

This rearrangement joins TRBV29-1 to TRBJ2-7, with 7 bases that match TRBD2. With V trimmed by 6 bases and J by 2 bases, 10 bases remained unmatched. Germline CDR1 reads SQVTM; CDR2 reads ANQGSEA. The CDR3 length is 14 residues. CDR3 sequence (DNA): TGCAGCGTGGTCGGACGAGCGGGACCCTACGAGCAGTACTTC. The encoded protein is CSVVGRAGPYEQYF.

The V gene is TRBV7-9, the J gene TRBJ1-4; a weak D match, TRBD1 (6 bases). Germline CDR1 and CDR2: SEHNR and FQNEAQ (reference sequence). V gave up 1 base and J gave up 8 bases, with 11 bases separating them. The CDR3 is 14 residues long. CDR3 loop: CASSLDPGVEKLFF. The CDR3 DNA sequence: TGTGCCAGCAGCTTAGACCCAGGGGTAGAAAAACTGTTTTTT.

The chain's CDR3 is CASSMGGLDTDTQYF. The DNA for the CDR3 is TGTGCCAGCTCCATGGGGGGTCTCGACACAGATACGCAGTATTTT. The rearrangement joins TRBV11-2 to TRBJ2-3; the D gene is possibly TRBD2 (6 bases). The CDR3 runs to 15 residues. Germline V gene data show CDR1 as SGHAT and CDR2 as FQNNGV. The V end lost 8 bases, the J end lost 2 bases, and 17 bases lay between the germline ends. The full variable domain, in which reference TRBV11-2 and TRBJ2-3 provide the parts outside the CDR3, is EAGVAQSPRYKIIEKRQSVAFWCNPISGHATLYWYQQILGQGPKLLIQFQNNGVVDDSQLPKDRFSAERLKGVDSTLKIQPAKLEDSAVYLCASSMGGLDTDTQYFGPGTRLTVL.

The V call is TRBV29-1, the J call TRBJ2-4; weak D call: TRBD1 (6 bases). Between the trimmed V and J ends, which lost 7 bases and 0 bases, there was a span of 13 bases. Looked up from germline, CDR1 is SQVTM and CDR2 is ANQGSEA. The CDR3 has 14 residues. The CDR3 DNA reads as TGCAGCGCATCGACAGGAATAGCCAAAAACATTCAGTACTTC. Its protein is CSASTGIAKNIQYF.

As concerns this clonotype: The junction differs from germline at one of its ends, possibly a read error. In DNA form, the CDR3 reads TGTGCCAGCAGCCAAACAGCCTCGAGCTCCTGCGAGCAGTACTTC. Translation gives CASSQTASSSCEQYF. The J gene is TRBJ2-4, the V gene TRBV4-2; no definite D call. The end of the DNA aligns better with TRBJ2-7, so the J call may be wrong. The germline V gene has CDR1 LGHNA and CDR2 YNFKEQ. The CDR3 runs to 15 residues.

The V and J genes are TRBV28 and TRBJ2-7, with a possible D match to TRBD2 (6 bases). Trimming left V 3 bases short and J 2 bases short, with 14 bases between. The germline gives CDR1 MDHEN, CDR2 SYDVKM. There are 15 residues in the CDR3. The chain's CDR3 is CASSLSEGLPYEQYF. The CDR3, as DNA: TGTGCCAGCAGTTTGTCGGAGGGCCTTCCCTACGAGCAGTACTTC.

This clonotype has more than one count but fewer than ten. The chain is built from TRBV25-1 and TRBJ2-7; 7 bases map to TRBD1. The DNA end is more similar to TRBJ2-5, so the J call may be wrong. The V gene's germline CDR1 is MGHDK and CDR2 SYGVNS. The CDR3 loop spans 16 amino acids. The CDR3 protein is CASSELGQGVVETQYF. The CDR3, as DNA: TGTGCCAGCAGTGAATTAGGGCAGGGGGTAGTGGAGACCCAGTACTTC.

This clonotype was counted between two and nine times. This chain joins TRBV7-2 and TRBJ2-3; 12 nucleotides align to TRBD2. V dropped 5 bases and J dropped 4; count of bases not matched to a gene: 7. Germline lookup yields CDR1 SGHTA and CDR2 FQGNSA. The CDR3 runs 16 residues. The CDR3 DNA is TGTGCCAGCAGCGCCCGACTAGCGGGAGAATCAGATACGCAGTATTTT. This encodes CASSARLAGESDTQYF.

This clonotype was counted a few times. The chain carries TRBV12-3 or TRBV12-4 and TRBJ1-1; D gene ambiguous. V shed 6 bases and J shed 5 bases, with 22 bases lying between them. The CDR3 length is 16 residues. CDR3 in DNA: TGTGCCAGCAGCCCCGGATTGGTAGTTGTTTATACTGAAGCTTTCTTT. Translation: CASSPGLVVVYTEAFF.

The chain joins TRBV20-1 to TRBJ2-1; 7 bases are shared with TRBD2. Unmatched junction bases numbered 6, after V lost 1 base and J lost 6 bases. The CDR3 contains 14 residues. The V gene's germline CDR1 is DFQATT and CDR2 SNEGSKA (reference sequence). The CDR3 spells CSARGGSWVNEQFF. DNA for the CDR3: TGCAGTGCTAGAGGCGGGAGTTGGGTCAATGAGCAGTTCTTC.

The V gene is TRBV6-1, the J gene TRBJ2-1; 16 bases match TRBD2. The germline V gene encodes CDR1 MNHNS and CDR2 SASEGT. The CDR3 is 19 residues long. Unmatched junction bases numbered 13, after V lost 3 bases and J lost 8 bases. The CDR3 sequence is CASSEGRPGLAGGWDEQFF. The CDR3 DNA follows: TGTGCCAGCAGTGAGGGCCGCCCGGGACTAGCGGGAGGGTGGGATGAGCAGTTCTTC.

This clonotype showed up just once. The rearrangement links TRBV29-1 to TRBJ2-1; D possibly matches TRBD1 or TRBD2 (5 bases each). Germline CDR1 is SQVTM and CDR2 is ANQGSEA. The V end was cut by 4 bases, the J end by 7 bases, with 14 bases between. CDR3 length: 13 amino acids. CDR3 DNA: TGCAGCGTTGTGGATGGGGGACGGAATGAGCAGTTCTTC. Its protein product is CSVVDGGRNEQFF.

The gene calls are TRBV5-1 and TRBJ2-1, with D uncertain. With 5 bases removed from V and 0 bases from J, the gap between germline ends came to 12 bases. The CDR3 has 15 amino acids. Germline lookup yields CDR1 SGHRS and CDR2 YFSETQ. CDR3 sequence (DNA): TGCGCCAGCAGTGATCGGGTAAGCTCCTACAATGAGCAGTTCTTC. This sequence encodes CASSDRVSSYNEQFF.

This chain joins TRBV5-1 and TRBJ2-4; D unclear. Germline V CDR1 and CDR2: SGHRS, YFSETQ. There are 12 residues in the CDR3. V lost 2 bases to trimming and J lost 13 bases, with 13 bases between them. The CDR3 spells CASSLRSEEQYF. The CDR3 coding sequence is TGCGCCAGCAGCTTAAGGTCTGAGGAGCAGTACTTC.

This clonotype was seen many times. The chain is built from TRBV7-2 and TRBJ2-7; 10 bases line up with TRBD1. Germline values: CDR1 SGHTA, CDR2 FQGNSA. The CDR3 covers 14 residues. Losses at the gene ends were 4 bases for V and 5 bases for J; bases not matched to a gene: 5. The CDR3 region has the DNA TGTGCCAGCAGCTCCCGACAGGGGGCCCACGAGCAGTACTTC. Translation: CASSSRQGAHEQYF. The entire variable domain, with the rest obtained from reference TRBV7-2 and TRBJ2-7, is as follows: GAGVSQSPSNKVTEKGKDVELRCDPISGHTALYWYRQSLGQGLEFLIYFQGNSAPDKSGLPSDRFSAERTGGSVSTLTIQRTQQEDSAVYLCASSSRQGAHEQYFGPGTRLTVT.

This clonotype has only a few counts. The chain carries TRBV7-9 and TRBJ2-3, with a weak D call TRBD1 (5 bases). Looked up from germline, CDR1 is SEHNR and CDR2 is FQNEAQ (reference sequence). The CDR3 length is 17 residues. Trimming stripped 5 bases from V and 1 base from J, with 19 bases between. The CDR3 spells CASSHLRQLLRTDTQYF. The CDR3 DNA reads TGTGCCAGCAGCCACCTCCGACAGCTCCTTCGCACAGATACGCAGTATTTT.

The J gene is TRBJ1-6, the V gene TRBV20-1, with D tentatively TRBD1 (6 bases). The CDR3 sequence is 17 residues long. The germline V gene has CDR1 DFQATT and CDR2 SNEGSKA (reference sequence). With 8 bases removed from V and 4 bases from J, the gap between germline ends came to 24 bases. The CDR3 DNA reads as TGCAGTACCACCCCCGGACAGCTGACTTCTTATAATTCACCCCTCCACTTT. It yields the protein CSTTPGQLTSYNSPLHF.

The CDR3 is CASSLSRGSYEQYF. CDR3 nucleotide sequence: TGTGCCAGCAGCTTGTCCAGGGGCTCCTACGAGCAGTACTTC. V usage is TRBV7-2 and J usage is TRBJ2-7, with D possibly matching TRBD1 (6 bases). Germline V gene data show CDR1 as SGHTA and CDR2 as FQGNSA. There are 14 residues in the CDR3. Trimming removed 3 bases from V and 0 bases from J, with 9 bases in between.

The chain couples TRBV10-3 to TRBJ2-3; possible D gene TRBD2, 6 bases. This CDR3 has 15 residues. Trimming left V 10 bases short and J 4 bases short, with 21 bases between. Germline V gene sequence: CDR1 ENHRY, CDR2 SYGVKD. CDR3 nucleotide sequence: TGTGCCACGGCGGGCACTAGCAATTTACCAGATACGCAGTATTTT. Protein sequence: CATAGTSNLPDTQYF.

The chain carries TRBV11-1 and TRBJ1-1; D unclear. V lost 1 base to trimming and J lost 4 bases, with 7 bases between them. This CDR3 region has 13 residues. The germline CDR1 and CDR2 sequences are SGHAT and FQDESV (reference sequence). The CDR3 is CASSLGLGTEAFF. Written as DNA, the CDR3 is TGTGCCAGCAGCTTAGGGCTCGGCACTGAAGCTTTCTTT.